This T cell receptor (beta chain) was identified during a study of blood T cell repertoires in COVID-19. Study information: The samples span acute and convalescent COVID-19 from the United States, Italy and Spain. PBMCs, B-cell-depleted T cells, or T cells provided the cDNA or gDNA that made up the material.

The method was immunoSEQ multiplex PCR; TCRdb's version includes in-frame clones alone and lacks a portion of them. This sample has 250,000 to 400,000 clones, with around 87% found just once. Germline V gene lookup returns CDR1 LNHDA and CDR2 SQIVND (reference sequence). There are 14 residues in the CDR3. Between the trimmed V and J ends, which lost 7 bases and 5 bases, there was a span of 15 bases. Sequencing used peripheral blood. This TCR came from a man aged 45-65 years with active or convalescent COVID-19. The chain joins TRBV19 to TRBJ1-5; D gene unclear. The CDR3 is CASTLGGNDQPQHF. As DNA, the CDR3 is TGTGCCAGTACCCTGGGAGGCAACGATCAGCCCCAGCATTTT.